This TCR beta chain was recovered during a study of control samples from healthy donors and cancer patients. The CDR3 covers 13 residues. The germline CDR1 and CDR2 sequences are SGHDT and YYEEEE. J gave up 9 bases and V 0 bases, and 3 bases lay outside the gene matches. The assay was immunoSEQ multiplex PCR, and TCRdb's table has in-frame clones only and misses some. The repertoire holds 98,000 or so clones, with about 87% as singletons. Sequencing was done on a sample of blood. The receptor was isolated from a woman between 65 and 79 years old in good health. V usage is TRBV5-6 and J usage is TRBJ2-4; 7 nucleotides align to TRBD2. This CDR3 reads CASSLAGRSIQYF. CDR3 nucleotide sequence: TGTGCCAGCAGCTTGGCCGGGAGGAGCATTCAGTACTTC.